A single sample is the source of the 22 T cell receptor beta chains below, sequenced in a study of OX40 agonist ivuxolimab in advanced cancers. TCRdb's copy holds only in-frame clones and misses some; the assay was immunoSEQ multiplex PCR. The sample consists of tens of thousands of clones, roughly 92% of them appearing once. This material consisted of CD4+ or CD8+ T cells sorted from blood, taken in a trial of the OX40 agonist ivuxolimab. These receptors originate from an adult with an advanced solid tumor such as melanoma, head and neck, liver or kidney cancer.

CDR3 loop: CASSMMAMNTEAFF. In DNA, the CDR3 is TGTGCCAGCAGTATGATGGCAATGAACACTGAAGCTTTCTTT. The chain couples TRBV27 to TRBJ1-1; D unclear. The CDR3 length is 14 residues. V was clipped by 5 bases and J by 0 bases, with 10 bases between them. Germline loops: CDR1 MNHEY, CDR2 SMNVEV (reference sequence).

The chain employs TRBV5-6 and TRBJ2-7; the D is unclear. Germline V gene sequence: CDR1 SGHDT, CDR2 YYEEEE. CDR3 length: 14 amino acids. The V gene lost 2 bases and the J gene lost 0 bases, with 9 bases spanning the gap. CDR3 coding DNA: TGTGCCAGCAGCTTTTCAGGTGCCTCCTACGAGCAGTACTTC. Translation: CASSFSGASYEQYF.

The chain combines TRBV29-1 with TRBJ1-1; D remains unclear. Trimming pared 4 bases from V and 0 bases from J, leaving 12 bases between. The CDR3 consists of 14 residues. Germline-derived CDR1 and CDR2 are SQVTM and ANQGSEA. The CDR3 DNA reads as TGCAGCGTTGGCCGTGGCGCCCTGAACACTGAAGCTTTCTTT. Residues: CSVGRGALNTEAFF.

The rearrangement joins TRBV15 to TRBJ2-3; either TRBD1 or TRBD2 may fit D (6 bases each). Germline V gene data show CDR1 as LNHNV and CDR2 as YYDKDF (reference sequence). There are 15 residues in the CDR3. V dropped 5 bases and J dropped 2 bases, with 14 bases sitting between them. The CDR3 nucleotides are TGTGCCACCAGCCGGGGGCCAGGGGTCACAGATACGCAGTATTTT. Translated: CATSRGPGVTDTQYF.

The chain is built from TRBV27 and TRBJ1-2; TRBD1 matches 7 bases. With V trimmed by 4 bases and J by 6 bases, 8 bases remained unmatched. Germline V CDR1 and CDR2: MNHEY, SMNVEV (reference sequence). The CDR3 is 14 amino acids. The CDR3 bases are TGTGCCAGCAGTTCCTTCGACAGGGAGGATGGCTACACCTTC. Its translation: CASSSFDREDGYTF.

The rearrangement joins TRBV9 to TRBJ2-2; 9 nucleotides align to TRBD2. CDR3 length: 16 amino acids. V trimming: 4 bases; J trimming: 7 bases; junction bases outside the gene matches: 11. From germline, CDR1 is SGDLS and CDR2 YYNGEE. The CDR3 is CASSPRAGSGGGELFF. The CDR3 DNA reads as TGTGCCAGCAGCCCACGAGCGGGTAGCGGGGGCGGGGAGCTGTTTTTT. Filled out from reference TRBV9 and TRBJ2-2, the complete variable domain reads DSGVTQTPKHLITATGQRVTLRCSPRSGDLSVYWYQQSLDQGLQFLIQYYNGEERAKGNILERFSAQQFPDLHSELNLSSLELGDSALYFCASSPRAGSGGGELFFGEGSRLTVL.

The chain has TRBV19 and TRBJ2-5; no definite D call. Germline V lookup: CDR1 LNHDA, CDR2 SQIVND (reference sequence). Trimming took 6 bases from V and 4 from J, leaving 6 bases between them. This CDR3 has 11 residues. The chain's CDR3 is CASSLTETQYF. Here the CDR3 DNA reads TGTGCCAGTAGCTTAACAGAGACCCAGTACTTC.

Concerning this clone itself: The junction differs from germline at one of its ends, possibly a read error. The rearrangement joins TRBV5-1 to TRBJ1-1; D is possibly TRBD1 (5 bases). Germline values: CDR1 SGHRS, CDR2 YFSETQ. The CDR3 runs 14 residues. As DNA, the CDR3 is TGCGCCAGCAGCTTTCCAGGGCTGAACACTGAAGCTTCCTTT. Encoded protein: CASSFPGLNTEASF.

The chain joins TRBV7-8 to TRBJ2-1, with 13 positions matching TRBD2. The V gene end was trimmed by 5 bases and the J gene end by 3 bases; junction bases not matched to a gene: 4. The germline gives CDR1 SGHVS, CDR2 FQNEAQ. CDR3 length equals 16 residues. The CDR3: CASSRGTSGNYNEQFF. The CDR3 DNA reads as TGTGCCAGCAGCCGTGGGACTAGCGGGAACTACAATGAGCAGTTCTTC.

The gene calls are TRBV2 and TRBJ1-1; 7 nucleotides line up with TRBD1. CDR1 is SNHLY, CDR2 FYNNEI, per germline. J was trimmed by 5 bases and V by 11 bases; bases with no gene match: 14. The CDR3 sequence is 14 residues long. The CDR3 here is CAGQRQGHLTEAFF. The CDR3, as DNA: TGTGCCGGGCAAAGACAGGGCCATCTAACTGAAGCTTTCTTT.

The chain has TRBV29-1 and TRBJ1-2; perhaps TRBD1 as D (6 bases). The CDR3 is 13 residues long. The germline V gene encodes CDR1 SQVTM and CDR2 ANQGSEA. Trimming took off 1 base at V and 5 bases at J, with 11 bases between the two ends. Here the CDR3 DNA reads TGCAGCGTTGAAGGAGATGGACAGTATGGCTACACCTTC. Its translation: CSVEGDGQYGYTF.

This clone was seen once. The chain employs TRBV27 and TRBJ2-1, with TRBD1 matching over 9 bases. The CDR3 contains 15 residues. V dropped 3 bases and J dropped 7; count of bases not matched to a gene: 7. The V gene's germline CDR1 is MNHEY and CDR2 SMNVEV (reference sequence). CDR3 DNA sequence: TGTGCCAGCAGTTTCGCCTCGGGACAGGGTAATGAGCAGTTCTTC. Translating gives CASSFASGQGNEQFF.

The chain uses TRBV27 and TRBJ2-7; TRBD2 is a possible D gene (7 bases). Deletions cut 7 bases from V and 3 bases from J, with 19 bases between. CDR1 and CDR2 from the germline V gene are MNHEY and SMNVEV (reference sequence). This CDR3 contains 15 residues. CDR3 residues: CASKGVDSGGYEQYF. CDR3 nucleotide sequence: TGTGCCAGCAAGGGGGTGGACTCGGGAGGCTACGAGCAGTACTTC.

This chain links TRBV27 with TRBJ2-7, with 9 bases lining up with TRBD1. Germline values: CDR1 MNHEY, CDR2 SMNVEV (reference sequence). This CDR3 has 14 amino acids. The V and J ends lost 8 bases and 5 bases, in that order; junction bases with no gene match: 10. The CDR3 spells CASRRGQGVHEQYF. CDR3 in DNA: TGTGCCAGCCGCAGGGGACAGGGAGTCCACGAGCAGTACTTC.

The CDR3 loop reads CASAPGLAFTYEQYF. The CDR3 DNA is TGTGCCAGCGCGCCCGGACTAGCGTTTACCTACGAGCAGTACTTC. V is TRBV7-2 and J is TRBJ2-7; 9 positions agree with TRBD2. CDR1 and CDR2 from the germline V gene are SGHTA and FQGNSA. The CDR3 has 15 amino acids. V shed 8 bases and J 2 bases; nucleotides not matched to a gene: 10.

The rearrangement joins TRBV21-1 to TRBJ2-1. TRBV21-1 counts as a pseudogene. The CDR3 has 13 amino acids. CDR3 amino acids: CASTQGPYNEQFF. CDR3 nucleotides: TGTGCCAGCACCCAGGGACCTTACAATGAGCAGTTCTTC.

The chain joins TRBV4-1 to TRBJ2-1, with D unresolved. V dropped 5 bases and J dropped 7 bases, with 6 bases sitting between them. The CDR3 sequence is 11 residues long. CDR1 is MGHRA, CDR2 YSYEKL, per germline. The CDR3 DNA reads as TGCGCCAGCAGCATTCAAAATGAGCAGTTCTTC. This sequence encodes CASSIQNEQFF.

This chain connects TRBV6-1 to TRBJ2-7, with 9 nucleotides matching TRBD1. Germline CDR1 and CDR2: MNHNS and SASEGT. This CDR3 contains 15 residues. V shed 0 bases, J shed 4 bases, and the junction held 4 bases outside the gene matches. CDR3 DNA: TGTGCCAGCAGTGAAGCTTATGGACAGGGGTACGAGCAGTACTTC. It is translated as CASSEAYGQGYEQYF.

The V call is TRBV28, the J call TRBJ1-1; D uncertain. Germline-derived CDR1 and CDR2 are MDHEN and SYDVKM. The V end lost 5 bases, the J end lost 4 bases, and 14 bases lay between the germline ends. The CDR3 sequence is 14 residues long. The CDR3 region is CASSPLSVGTEAFF. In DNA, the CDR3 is TGTGCCAGCAGTCCTTTAAGTGTGGGCACTGAAGCTTTCTTT.

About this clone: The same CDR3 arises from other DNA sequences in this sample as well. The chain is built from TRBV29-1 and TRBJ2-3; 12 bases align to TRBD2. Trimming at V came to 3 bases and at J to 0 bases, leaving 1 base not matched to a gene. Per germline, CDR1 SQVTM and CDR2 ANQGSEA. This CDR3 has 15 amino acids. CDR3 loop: CSVEGTSGSTDTQYF. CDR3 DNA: TGCAGCGTTGAGGGGACTAGCGGGAGCACAGATACGCAGTATTTT.

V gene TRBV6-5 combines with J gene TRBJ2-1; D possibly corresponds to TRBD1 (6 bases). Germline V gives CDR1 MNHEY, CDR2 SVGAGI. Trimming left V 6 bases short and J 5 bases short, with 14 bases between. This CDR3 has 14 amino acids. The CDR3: CASSPGKGDNEQFF. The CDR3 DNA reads TGTGCCAGCAGCCCGGGAAAGGGGGACAATGAGCAGTTCTTC.

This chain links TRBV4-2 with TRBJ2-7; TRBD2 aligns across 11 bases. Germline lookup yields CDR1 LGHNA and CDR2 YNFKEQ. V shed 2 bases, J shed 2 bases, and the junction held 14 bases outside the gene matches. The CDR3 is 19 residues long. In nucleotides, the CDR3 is TGTGCCAGCAGCCAACCCGGTGGACTAGCGGGCCACAAAGCCTACGAGCAGTACTTC. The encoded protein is CASSQPGGLAGHKAYEQYF.